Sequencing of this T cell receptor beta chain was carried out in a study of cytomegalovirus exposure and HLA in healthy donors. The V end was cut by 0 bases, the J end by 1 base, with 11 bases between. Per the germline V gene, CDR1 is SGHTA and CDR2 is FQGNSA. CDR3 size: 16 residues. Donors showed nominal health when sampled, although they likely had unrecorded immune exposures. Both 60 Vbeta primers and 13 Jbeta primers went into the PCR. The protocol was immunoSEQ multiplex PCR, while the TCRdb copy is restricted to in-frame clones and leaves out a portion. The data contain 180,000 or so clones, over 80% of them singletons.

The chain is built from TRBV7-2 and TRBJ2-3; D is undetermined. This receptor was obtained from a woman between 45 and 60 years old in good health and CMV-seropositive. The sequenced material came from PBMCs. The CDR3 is CASSLASRRRTDTQYF. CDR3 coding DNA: TGTGCCAGCAGCTTAGCTTCGCGGAGACGCACAGATACGCAGTATTTT. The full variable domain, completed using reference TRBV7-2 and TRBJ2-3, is GAGVSQSPSNKVTEKGKDVELRCDPISGHTALYWYRQSLGQGLEFLIYFQGNSAPDKSGLPSDRFSAERTGGSVSTLTIQRTQQEDSAVYLCASSLASRRRTDTQYFGPGTRLTVL.